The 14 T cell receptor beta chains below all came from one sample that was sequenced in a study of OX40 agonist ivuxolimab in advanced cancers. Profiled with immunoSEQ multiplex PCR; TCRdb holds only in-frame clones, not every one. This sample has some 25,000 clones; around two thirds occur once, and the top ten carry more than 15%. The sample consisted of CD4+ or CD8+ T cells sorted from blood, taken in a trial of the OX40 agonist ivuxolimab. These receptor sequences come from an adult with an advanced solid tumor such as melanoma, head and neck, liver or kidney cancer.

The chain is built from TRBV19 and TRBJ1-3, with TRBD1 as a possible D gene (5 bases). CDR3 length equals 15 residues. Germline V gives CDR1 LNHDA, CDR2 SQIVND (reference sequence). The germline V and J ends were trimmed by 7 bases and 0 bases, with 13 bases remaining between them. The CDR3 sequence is CASILQATSGNTIYF. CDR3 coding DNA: TGTGCCAGTATTCTACAGGCTACCTCTGGAAACACCATATATTTT. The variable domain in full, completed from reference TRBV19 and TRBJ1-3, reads DGGITQSPKYLFRKEGQNVTLSCEQNLNHDAMYWYRQDPGQGLRLIYYSQIVNDFQKGDIAEGYSVSREKKESFPLTVTSAQKNPTAFYLCASILQATSGNTIYFGEGSWLTVV.

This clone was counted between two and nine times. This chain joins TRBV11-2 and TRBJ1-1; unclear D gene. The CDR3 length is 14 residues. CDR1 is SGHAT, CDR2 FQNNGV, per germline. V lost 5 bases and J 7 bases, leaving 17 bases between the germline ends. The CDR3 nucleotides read TGTGCCAGCAGCGACGGACCGATGAGTGGTGAAGCTTTCTTT. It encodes CASSDGPMSGEAFF.

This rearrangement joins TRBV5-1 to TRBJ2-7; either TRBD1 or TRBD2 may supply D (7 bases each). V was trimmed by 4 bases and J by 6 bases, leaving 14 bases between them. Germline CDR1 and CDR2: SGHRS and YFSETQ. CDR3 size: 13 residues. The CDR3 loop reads CASSQGEGFEQYF. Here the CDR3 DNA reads TGCGCCAGCAGCCAGGGGGAGGGGTTCGAGCAGTACTTC.

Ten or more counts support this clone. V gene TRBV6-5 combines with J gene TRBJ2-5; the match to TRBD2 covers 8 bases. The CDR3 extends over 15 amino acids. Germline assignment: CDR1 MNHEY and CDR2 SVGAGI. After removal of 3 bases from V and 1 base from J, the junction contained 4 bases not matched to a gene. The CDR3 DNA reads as TGTGCCAGCAGTTATCCCAGCGGGGGCCAAGAGACCCAGTACTTC. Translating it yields CASSYPSGGQETQYF.

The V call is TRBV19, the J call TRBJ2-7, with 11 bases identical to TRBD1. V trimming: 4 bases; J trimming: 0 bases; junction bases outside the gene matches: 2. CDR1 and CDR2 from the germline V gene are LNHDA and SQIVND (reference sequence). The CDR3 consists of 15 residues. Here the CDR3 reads CASSTGQGASYEQYF. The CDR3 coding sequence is TGTGCCAGTAGTACCGGACAGGGGGCCTCCTACGAGCAGTACTTC. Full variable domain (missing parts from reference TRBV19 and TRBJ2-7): DGGITQSPKYLFRKEGQNVTLSCEQNLNHDAMYWYRQDPGQGLRLIYYSQIVNDFQKGDIAEGYSVSREKKESFPLTVTSAQKNPTAFYLCASSTGQGASYEQYFGPGTRLTVT.

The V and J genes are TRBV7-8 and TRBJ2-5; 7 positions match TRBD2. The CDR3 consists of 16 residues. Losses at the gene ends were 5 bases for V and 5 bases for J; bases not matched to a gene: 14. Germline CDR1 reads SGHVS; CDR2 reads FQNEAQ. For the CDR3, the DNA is TGTGCCAGCAGCCCCCGGGTGGGGGGGGGTAGGGAGACCCAGTACTTC. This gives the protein CASSPRVGGGRETQYF.

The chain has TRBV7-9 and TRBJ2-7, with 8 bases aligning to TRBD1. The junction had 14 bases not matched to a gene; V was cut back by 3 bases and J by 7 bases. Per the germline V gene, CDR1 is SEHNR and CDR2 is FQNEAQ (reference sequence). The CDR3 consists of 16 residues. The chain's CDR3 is CASSFRTGHLPREQYF. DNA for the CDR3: TGTGCCAGCAGCTTTAGGACAGGGCACCTACCGCGGGAGCAGTACTTC.

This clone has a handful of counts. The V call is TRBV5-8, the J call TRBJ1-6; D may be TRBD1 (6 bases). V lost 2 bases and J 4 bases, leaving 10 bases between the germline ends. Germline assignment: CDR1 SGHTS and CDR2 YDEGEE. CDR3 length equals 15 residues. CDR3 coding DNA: TGTGCCAGCAGCTTCCTAGGGGGTTATAATTCACCCCTCCACTTT. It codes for CASSFLGGYNSPLHF.

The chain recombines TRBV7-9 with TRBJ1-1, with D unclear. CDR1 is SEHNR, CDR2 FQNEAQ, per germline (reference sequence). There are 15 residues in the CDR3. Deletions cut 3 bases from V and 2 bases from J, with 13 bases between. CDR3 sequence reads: CASSFVGQLNTEAFF. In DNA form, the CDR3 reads TGTGCCAGCAGCTTCGTAGGGCAGTTAAACACTGAAGCTTTCTTT.

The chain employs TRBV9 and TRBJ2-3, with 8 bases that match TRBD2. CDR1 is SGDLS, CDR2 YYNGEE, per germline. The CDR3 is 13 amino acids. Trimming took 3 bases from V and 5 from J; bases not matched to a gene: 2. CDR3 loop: CASSAGGQDTQYF. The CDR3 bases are TGTGCCAGCAGCGCGGGGGGGCAAGATACGCAGTATTTT.

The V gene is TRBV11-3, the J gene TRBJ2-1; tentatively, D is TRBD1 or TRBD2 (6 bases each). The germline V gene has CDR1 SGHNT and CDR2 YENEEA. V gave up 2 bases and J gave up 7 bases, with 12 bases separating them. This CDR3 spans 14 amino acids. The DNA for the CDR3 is TGTGCCAGCAGCTTATATCAGGGGACTAATGAGCAGTTCTTC. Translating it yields CASSLYQGTNEQFF.

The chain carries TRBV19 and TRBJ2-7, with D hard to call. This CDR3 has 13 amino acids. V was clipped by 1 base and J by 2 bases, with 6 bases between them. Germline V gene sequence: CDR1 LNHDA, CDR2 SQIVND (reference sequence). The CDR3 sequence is CASSIGLTYEQYF. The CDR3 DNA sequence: TGTGCCAGTAGTATAGGCCTCACCTACGAGCAGTACTTC.

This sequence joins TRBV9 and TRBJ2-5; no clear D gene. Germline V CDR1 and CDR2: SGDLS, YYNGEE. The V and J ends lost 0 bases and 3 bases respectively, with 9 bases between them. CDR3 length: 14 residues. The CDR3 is CASSVAASEETQYF. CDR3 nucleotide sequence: TGTGCCAGCAGCGTAGCGGCTAGTGAAGAGACCCAGTACTTC.

The CDR3 DNA reads TGTGCCAGCATACAAGCGAGTTACAATGAGCAGTTCTTC. This codes for CASIQASYNEQFF. The chain employs TRBV6-5 and TRBJ2-1; D is uncertain. With 7 bases removed from V and 4 bases from J, the gap between germline ends came to 11 bases. CDR3 length equals 13 residues. Per germline, CDR1 MNHEY and CDR2 SVGAGI.